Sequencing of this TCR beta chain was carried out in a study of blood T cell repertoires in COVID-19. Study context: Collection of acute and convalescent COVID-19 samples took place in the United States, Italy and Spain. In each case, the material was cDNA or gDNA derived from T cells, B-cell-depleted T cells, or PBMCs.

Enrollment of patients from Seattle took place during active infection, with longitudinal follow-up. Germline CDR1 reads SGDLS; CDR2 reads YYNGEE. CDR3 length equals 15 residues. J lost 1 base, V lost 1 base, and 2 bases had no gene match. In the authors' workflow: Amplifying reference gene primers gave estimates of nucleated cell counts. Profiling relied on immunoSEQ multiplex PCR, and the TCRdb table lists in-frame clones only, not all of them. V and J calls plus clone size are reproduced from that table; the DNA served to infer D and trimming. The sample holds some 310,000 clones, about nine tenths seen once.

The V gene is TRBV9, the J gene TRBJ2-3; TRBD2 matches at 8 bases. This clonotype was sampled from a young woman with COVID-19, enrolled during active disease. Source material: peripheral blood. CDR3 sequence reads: CASSVTSGGTDTQYF. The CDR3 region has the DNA TGTGCCAGCAGCGTAACTAGCGGCGGCACAGATACGCAGTATTTT.